The next 3 T cell receptor beta chains were all read from a single sample in a study of T cell repertoires in cytomegalovirus infection. TCRdb itself ran the reads through MiXCR, one entry per CDR3 protein. In the table there are about 310,000 distinct CDR3 sequences, 20% to 30% of which are singletons. No antigen is known for these receptors. The input for sequencing was cultured PBMCs, taken from culture after CMV antigen stimulation. These receptor sequences come from a human donor in good health (CMV status not recorded). Some clones in this sample may be carry-over from other donors' samples.

This sequence joins TRBV20-1 and TRBJ2-3; D may match TRBD1 or TRBD2 (5 bases each). Between the trimmed V and J ends, which lost 6 bases and 3 bases, there was a span of 16 bases. CDR1 DFQATT and CDR2 SNEGSKA come from the germline V gene (reference sequence). CDR3 length: 14 residues. The CDR3 here is CSAPDSGPTDTQYF. CDR3 nucleotides: TGCAGTGCCCCAGACAGCGGTCCAACAGATACGCAGTATTTT.

The chain uses TRBV7-6 and TRBJ2-7, with D perhaps matching TRBD1 (5 bases). The CDR3 runs 16 residues. With 2 bases removed from V and 3 bases from J, the gap between germline ends came to 17 bases. The germline CDR1 and CDR2 sequences are SGHVS and FNYEAQ. The CDR3 sequence: CASSLRVAGQLYEQYF. CDR3 nucleotides: TGTGCCAGCAGCTTAAGGGTTGCTGGACAACTCTACGAGCAGTACTTC.

In this sample, this clonotype turned up a few times. V and J are TRBV5-1 and TRBJ1-5; perhaps TRBD1 as D (6 bases). Germline V gene sequence: CDR1 SGHRS, CDR2 YFSETQ. V was shortened by 0 bases and J by 1 base, with 8 bases between the two germline ends. The CDR3 covers 15 residues. This chain's CDR3 is CASSLDRASNQPQHF. CDR3 sequence (DNA): TGCGCCAGCAGCTTGGACAGGGCCAGCAATCAGCCCCAGCATTTT.